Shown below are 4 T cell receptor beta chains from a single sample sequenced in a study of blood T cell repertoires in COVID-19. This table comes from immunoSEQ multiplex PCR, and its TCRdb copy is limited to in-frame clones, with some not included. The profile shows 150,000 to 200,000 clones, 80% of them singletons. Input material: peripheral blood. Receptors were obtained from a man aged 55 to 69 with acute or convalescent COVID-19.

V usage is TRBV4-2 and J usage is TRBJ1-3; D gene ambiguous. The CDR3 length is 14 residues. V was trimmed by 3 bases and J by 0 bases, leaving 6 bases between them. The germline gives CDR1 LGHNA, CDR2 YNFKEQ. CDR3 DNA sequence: TGTGCCAGCAGCCAGAGTGTCTCTGGAAACACCATATATTTT. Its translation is CASSQSVSGNTIYF.

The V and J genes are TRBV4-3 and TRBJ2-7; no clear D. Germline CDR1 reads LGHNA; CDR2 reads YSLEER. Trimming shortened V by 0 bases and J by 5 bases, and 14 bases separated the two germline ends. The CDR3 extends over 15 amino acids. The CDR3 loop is CASSQDSRRGDEQYF. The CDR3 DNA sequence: TGCGCCAGCAGCCAAGATTCGCGGCGAGGAGACGAGCAGTACTTC.

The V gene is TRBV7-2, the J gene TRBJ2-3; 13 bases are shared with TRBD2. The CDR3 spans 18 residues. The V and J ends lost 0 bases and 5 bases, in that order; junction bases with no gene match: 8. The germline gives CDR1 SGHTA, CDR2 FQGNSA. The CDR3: CASSLAAGTSGIVDTQYF. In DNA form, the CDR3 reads TGTGCCAGCAGCTTAGCGGCGGGGACTAGCGGGATAGTAGATACGCAGTATTTT.

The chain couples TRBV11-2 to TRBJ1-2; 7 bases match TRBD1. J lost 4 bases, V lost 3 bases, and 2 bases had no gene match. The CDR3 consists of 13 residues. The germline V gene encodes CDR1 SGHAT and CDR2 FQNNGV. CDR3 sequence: CASSFGQVYGYTF. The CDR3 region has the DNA TGTGCCAGCAGCTTCGGACAGGTCTATGGCTACACCTTC.